This TCR beta chain was profiled in a study of blood T cell repertoires in COVID-19. Study details: Material from acute and convalescent COVID-19 was sourced from the United States, Italy and Spain. T cells, B-cell-depleted T cells, or PBMCs provided the cDNA or gDNA that served as material.

V shed 3 bases and J 3 bases; nucleotides not matched to a gene: 16. The CDR3 runs 19 residues. Germline lookup yields CDR1 MGHRA and CDR2 YSYEKL. This clone was detected a few times. In the original workflow: How many nucleated cells were present was estimated from reference gene primer amplification. Repertoires were generated with immunoSEQ multiplex PCR, while TCRdb's copy carries only in-frame clones and drops some. From that table come the V and J calls and clone size; the DNA was used to work out D and trimming. This table holds about 71,000 clones, 83% found once. J is TRBJ1-1 and V is TRBV4-1; 10 bases match TRBD1. The receptor was derived from a man aged 30-40 years with COVID-19, enrolled during active disease. Sequences were obtained from peripheral blood. In nucleotides, the CDR3 is TGCGCCAGCAGCCATATATCTAGGACAGGGGGATCTATTGACACTGAAGCTTTCTTT. Translated: CASSHISRTGGSIDTEAFF.